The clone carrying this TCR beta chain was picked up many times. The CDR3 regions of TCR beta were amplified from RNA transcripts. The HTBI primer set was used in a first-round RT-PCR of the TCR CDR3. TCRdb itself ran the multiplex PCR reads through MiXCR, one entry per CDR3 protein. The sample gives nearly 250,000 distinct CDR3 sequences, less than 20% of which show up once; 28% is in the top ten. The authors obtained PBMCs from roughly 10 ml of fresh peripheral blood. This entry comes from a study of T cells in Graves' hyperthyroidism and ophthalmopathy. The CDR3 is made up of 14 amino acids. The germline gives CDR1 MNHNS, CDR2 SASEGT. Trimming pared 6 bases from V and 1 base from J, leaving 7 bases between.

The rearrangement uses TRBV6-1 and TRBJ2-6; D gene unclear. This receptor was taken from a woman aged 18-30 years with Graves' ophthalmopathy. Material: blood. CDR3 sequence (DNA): TGTGCCAGCAGCCAATTATCTGGGGCCAACGTCCTGACTTTC. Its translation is CASSQLSGANVLTF.